The rows below give T cell receptor beta chains drawn from one sample of a study of T-cell reconstitution after alpha-beta-depleted transplantation in children. TCRdb reanalysed the PCR reads using MiXCR and keeps one entry per CDR3 protein. The sample has hundreds of thousands of distinct CDR3 sequences, 8% to 9.5% seen once. Sequencing was performed on PBMCs from the stem cell graft donor, taken from the stem cell graft. The receptors here all came from a human donor who donated a stem cell graft to a child with acute lymphoblastic leukemia. Each CDR3 is given with its conserved first and last residue. A D gene is named only where the DNA matches it firmly. Rows may omit the clone size; those that give it use once, few, many or a size class.

>TRBJ2-1|many|.|TRBV3-1
TGTGCCAGCTCCAACGTTCTCCGTAGGGACACAGAGCAGTTCTTC
CASSNVLRRDTEQFF
>TRBJ2-2|many|.|TRBV5-6
TGTGCCAGCAGCTGGGGACTGAACACCGGGGAGCTGTTTTTT
CASSWGLNTGELFF
>TRBJ2-4|few|.|TRBV28
TGTGCCAGCGGTTCCTCGCGCGTCGAGTACTTC
CASGSSRVEYF
>TRBJ1-5|.|.|TRBV12-3/TRBV12-4
TGTGCCAGCAGTTTTCTAGGGGGGCCCCAGCATTTT
CASSFLGGPQHF
>TRBJ1-2|few|TRBD1|TRBV29-1
TGCAGCGTTGATGGGGGACAGGGTTATAACTATGGCTACACCTTC
CSVDGGQGYNYGYTF
>TRBJ2-1|.|.|TRBV12-3/TRBV12-4
TGTGCCAGCAGCCACTGCCGGGACTTAGCACAGGAGCAGTTCTTC
CASSHCRDLAQEQFF
>TRBJ2-5|.|TRBD1|TRBV11-2
TGTGCCAGCAGCCTGGACAGGGGGTTACAAGAGACCCAGTACTTC
CASSLDRGLQETQYF
>TRBJ2-3|.|.|TRBV18
TGTGCCAGCTCACCCACGAGATCCGATACGCAGTATTTT
CASSPTRSDTQYF
>TRBJ2-5|many|.|TRBV10-2
TGCGCCAGCAGTGGGGGGAAAGAGACCCAGTACTTC
CASSGGKETQYF
>TRBJ2-1|many|TRBD2|TRBV24-1
TGTGCCACCGGACCCCGGACTAGCGGGGGGAGGAAGAATGAGCAGTTCTTC
CATGPRTSGGRKNEQFF
>TRBJ2-1|.|.|TRBV5-5
TGTGCCAGCAGCCGTGGTAGGGCGAGCTCCTACAATGAGCAGTTCTTC
CASSRGRASSYNEQFF
>TRBJ1-5|many|TRBD1|TRBV6-2/TRBV6-3
TGTGCCAGCAGTACAGGGGGGAATCAGCCCCAGCATTTT
CASSTGGNQPQHF
>TRBJ2-7|.|.|TRBV12-3/TRBV12-4
TGTGCCAGCAGCCTACATGAGACCTCCTACGAGCAGTACTTC
CASSLHETSYEQYF
>TRBJ2-2|many|TRBD1|TRBV27
TGTGCCAGCAGTTTCTCCGACAGGGTGACCACCGGGGAGCTGTTTTTT
CASSFSDRVTTGELFF
>TRBJ1-5|many|.|TRBV3-1
TGTGCCAGCAGCCAAGGGGGGCAGCCCCAGCATTTT
CASSQGGQPQHF
>TRBJ1-5|.|.|TRBV12-3/TRBV12-4
TGTGCCAGCAGTTTAGCGTCAGCACAGCCCCAGCATTTT
CASSLASAQPQHF